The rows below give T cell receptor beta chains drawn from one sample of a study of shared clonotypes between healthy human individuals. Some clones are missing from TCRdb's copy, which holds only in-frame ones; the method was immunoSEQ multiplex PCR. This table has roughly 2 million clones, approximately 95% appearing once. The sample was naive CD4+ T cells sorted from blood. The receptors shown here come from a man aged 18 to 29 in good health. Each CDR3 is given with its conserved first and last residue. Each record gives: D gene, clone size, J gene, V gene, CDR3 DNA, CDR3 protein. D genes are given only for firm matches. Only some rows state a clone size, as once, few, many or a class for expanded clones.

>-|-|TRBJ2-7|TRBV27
TGTGCCAGCAGCCATCGATACGCGCACGAGCAGTACTTC
CASSHRYAHEQYF
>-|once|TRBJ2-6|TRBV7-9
TGTGCCAGCAACATCAAGGGGCAGGGACCCTATTCGGGGGCCAACGTCCTGACTTTC
CASNIKGQGPYSGANVLTF
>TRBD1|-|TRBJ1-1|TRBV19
TGTGCCAGTACCCCAGATTACAGGGGAGGGGTGGCTTTCTTT
CASTPDYRGGVAFF
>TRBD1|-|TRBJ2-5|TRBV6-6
TGTGCCAGCAGTCCCGGGACAGGGAGAGGAGAGACCCAGTACTTC
CASSPGTGRGETQYF
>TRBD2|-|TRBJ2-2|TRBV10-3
TGTGCCATCAGTGATGGGACTAGCGGGGGCGGGGAGCTGTTTTTT
CAISDGTSGGGELFF
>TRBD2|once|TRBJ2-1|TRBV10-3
TGTGCCATCAGTGAGGCTAGGACTAGCGCCTCCAATGAGCAGTTCTTC
CAISEARTSASNEQFF
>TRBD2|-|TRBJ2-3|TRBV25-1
TGTGCCAGCAGTGAGTTATCCACGGGACTAGCGAGCACAGATACGCAGTATTTT
CASSELSTGLASTDTQYF
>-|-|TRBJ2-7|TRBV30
TGTGCCTGGAGCGGAGGGGACTGGACTTTCGAGCAGTACTTC
CAWSGGDWTFEQYF
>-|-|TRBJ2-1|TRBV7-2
TGTGCCAGCAGCTTGGGTGGTAGCGGAACAGGGAATGAGCAGTTCTTC
CASSLGGSGTGNEQFF
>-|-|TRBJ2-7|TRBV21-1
TGTGCCAGCAGCACTCCCGCGGGGGGACCCTCCTACGAGCAGTACTTC
CASSTPAGGPSYEQYF
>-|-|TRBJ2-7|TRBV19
TGTGCCAGTGCCCCCCAGAGGGAATTCCGCTACGAGCAGTACTTC
CASAPQREFRYEQYF
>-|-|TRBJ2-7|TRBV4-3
TGCGCCAGCAGCCAAGATCGGACCTACTCCTACGAGCAGTACTTC
CASSQDRTYSYEQYF
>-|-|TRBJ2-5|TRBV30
TGTGCCTGGAGTGTCTTTTTGGGGCGGAACCCTAACGGGCAAGAGACCCAGTACTTC
CAWSVFLGRNPNGQETQYF
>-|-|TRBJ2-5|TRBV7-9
TGTGCCAGCAGCGCGTGGGGTGGGGAGACCCAGTACTTC
CASSAWGGETQYF
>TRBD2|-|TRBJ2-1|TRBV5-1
TGCGCCAGCAGCCCATTAGCGGGAGGGAGGGATGAGCAGTTCTTC
CASSPLAGGRDEQFF
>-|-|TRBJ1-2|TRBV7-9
TGTGCCAGCAACCGGTCCCCGGAAGATGGCTACACCTTC
CASNRSPEDGYTF
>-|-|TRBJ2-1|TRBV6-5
TGTGCCACCCGGGGATTTCAGAATGAGCAGTTCTTC
CATRGFQNEQFF
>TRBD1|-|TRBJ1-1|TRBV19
TGTGCCAGTGTCCCAGACAGGGGGAACACTGAAGCTTTCTTT
CASVPDRGNTEAFF
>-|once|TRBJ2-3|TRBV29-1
TGCAGCGTTGAAGACCGACAGTGGTACACAGATACGCAGTATTTT
CSVEDRQWYTDTQYF
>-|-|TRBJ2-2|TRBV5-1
TGCGCCAGCAGCTTGGGTAACAGGGATACCGGGGAGCTGTTTTTT
CASSLGNRDTGELFF
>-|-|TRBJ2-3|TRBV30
TGTGCCTGGAGTTGGACTGCAACCCGCACAGATACGCAGTATTTT
CAWSWTATRTDTQYF
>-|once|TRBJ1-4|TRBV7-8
TGTGCCAGCAGCTTGAACAGTGTTAATGAAAAACTGTTTTTT
CASSLNSVNEKLFF
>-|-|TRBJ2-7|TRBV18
TGTGCCAGCTCAACCTCAGGCTACGAGCAGTACTTC
CASSTSGYEQYF
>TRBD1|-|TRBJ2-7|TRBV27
TGTGCCAGCAGTTTTGGACAGGGGAAATACGAGCAGTACTTC
CASSFGQGKYEQYF
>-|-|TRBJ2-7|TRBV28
TGTGCCAGCAGTTGGGAGAGACCTACAGAGCAGTACTTC
CASSWERPTEQYF
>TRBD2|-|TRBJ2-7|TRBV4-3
TGCGCCAGCAGCCAAGGACTAGCGGGAGGCTACGAGCAGTACTTC
CASSQGLAGGYEQYF
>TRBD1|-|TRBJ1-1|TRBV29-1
TGCAGCGTCGCACAGGGGACTGAAGCTTTCTTT
CSVAQGTEAFF
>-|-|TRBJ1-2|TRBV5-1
TGCGCCAGCAGCTTCGCACTGGAGAACTATGGCTACACCTTC
CASSFALENYGYTF
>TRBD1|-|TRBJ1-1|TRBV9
TGTGCCAGCAGCGTGGGGACAGGGGGGTACACTGAAGCTTTCTTT
CASSVGTGGYTEAFF
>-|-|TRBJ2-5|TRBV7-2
TGTGCCAGCAGCTTAACCCAAGAGACCCAGTACTTC
CASSLTQETQYF
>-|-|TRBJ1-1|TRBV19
TGTGCCAGTAGTATGGGAGGTTCTCCCTTAGAAGCTTTCTTT
CASSMGGSPLEAFF
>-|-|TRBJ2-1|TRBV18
TGTGCCAGCTCACCTCCAGGGAGCTCCTACAATGAGCAGTTCTTC
CASSPPGSSYNEQFF
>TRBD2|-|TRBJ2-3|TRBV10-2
TGCGCCAGCAGTGACCCTCTTAAGACTAGCGGCACAGATACGCAGTATTTT
CASSDPLKTSGTDTQYF
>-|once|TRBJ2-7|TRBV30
TGTGCCTGGAGTGTAGTCAGGGGTTACGAGCAGTACTTC
CAWSVVRGYEQYF
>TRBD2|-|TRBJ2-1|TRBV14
TGTGCCAGCAGCCAAGATCTCGGAGCGGGAGATTGGAATGAGCAGTTCTTC
CASSQDLGAGDWNEQFF
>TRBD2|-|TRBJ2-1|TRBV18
TGTGCCAGCTCACCGCGGACTAGCGGCTCCTACAATGAGCAGTTCTTC
CASSPRTSGSYNEQFF
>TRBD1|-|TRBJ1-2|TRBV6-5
TGTGCCAGCGTGGGGACAGGGGGCAACTATGGCTACACCTTC
CASVGTGGNYGYTF
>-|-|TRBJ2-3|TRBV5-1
TGCGCCAGCAGCTCCACAGATACGCAGTATTTT
CASSSTDTQYF
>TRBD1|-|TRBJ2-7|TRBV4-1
TGCGCCAGCAGCCAAGGGGACAGGGTAAAGGGCTCCTACGAGCAGTACTTC
CASSQGDRVKGSYEQYF
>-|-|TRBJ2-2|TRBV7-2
TGTGCCAGCAGCAACGACTACCGGAACACCGGGGAGCTGTTTTTT
CASSNDYRNTGELFF
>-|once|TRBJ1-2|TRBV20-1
TGCAGTGCTAGTGGTCCACGGGGCTACACCTTC
CSASGPRGYTF
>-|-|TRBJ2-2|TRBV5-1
TGCGCCAGCAGCTTGGTAGGGACTGAGAACACCGGGGAGCTGTTTTTT
CASSLVGTENTGELFF
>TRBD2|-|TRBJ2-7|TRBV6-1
TGTGCCAGCAGTTTCCGGGACTATACCTACGAGCAGTACTTC
CASSFRDYTYEQYF
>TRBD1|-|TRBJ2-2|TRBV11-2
TGTGCCAGCAGTTGGACAGGGTCTCTAACCGGGGAGCTGTTTTTT
CASSWTGSLTGELFF
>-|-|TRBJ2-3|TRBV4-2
TGTGCCAGCAGCCAAGCTAGCCTGGGTATCATCGGTACGCAGTATTTT
CASSQASLGIIGTQYF
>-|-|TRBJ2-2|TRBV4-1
TGCGCCAGCAGCCAATTCGACAGTTCGAACACCGGGGAGCTGTTTTTT
CASSQFDSSNTGELFF
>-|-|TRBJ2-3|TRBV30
TGTGCCTGGGGGATACAGGGTAGCACAGATACGCAGTATTTT
CAWGIQGSTDTQYF
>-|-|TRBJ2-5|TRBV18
TGTGCCAGCTCACCACCGTCCGGGTTCTTACGTAAAGAGACCCAGTACTTC
CASSPPSGFLRKETQYF
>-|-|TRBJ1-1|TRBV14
TGTGCCAGCAGCCAAGATTCCCTCGCCTACACTGAAGCTTTCTTT
CASSQDSLAYTEAFF
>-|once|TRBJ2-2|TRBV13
TGTGCCAGCAGCTTAGAATCTCTGGGATCACATCGCACCGGGGAGCTGTTTTTT
CASSLESLGSHRTGELFF
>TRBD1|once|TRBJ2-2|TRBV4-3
TGCGCCAGCAGCCAAGATTCGGACAGGGTACCCGGGGAGCTGTTTTTT
CASSQDSDRVPGELFF
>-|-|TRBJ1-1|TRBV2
TGTGCCAGCAGGGACGACAGGAACACTGAAGCTTTCTTT
CASRDDRNTEAFF
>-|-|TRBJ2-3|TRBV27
TGTGCCAGCAGCCCCAGTCAACCGGTGTCGGGTACGCAGTATTTT
CASSPSQPVSGTQYF